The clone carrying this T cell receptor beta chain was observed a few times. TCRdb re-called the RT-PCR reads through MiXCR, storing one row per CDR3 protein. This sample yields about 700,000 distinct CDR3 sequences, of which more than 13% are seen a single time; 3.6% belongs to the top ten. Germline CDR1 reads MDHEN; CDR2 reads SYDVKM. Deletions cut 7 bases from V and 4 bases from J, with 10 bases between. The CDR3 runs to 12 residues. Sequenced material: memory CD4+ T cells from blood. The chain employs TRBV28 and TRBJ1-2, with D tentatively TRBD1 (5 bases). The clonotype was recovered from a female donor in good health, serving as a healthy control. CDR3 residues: CASTSGPYGYTF. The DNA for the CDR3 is TGTGCCAGCACCTCGGGACCCTATGGCTACACCTTC.